These T cell receptor beta chains were read from a single sample in a study of blood T cell repertoires in COVID-19. Data came from immunoSEQ multiplex PCR; TCRdb stores just in-frame clones and leaves some out. The sample holds some 100,000 clones, 85% to 95% seen once. Sequencing input: peripheral blood. The origin of the receptors is a man aged 45 to 65 with active COVID-19. CDR3s include the opening cysteine and the closing phenylalanine or tryptophan. Fields, in order: V gene, clone size, D gene, CDR3 length, J gene, CDR3 DNA, CDR3 protein. A D gene is named only where the DNA matches it firmly. Rows may omit the clone size; those that give it use once, few, many or a size class.

v_gene: TRBV2; abundance: once; d_gene: NA; len: 11; j_gene: TRBJ1-2; CDR3nt: TGTGCCAGCAGTGCGCAGAGGGGCTACACCTTC; CDR3aa: CASSAQRGYTF
v_gene: TRBV7-6; abundance: NA; d_gene: TRBD2; len: 21; j_gene: TRBJ2-6; CDR3nt: TGTGCCAGCAGCTTAGAGGGACAGAACCTTAGCGGGAGGGGTGGGGCCAACGTCCTGACTTTC; CDR3aa: CASSLEGQNLSGRGGANVLTF
v_gene: TRBV28; abundance: NA; d_gene: TRBD2; len: 17; j_gene: TRBJ2-1; CDR3nt: TGTGCCAGCAGCCAAGGGCCGGTGGCGGGAGCGTGGAATGAGCAGTTCTTC; CDR3aa: CASSQGPVAGAWNEQFF
v_gene: TRBV19; abundance: NA; d_gene: NA; len: 18; j_gene: TRBJ2-6; CDR3nt: TGTGCCAGTAGTATTTACGCGGCAGGACTGTCTGGGGCCAACGTCCTGACTTTC; CDR3aa: CASSIYAAGLSGANVLTF
v_gene: TRBV11-3; abundance: NA; d_gene: NA; len: 13; j_gene: TRBJ2-3; CDR3nt: TGTGCCAGCAGCTTCACAGGGAAAGATACGCAGTATTTT; CDR3aa: CASSFTGKDTQYF
v_gene: TRBV27; abundance: NA; d_gene: TRBD2; len: 15; j_gene: TRBJ2-1; CDR3nt: TGTGCCAGCAGTAAAGCGGGAGGGGCCTACAATGAGCAGTTCTTC; CDR3aa: CASSKAGGAYNEQFF
v_gene: TRBV4-1; abundance: NA; d_gene: TRBD1; len: 14; j_gene: TRBJ1-1; CDR3nt: TGCGCCAGCAGTTTTGGGACAGCGAACACTGAAGCTTTCTTT; CDR3aa: CASSFGTANTEAFF
v_gene: TRBV6-5; abundance: NA; d_gene: TRBD1; len: 13; j_gene: TRBJ2-4; CDR3nt: TGTGCCACCCAATCAGGGGGCGGGAACATTCAGTACTTC; CDR3aa: CATQSGGGNIQYF
v_gene: TRBV28; abundance: NA; d_gene: TRBD2; len: 20; j_gene: TRBJ2-7; CDR3nt: TGTGCCAGCAGTCCAACACCCGGACTAGCGGGAGAGGTTCAAGGCTACGAGCAGTACTTC; CDR3aa: CASSPTPGLAGEVQGYEQYF
v_gene: TRBV2; abundance: NA; d_gene: NA; len: 18; j_gene: TRBJ2-2; CDR3nt: TGTGCCAGCCCAAAGAACTGCGGACTCAAACATCACGGCGGGGAGCTGTTTTTT; CDR3aa: CASPKNCGLKHHGGELFF
v_gene: TRBV28; abundance: NA; d_gene: NA; len: 14; j_gene: TRBJ2-3; CDR3nt: TGTGCCAGCAGTTTAGGGCAGAACACAGATACGCAGTATTTT; CDR3aa: CASSLGQNTDTQYF
v_gene: TRBV5-1; abundance: NA; d_gene: TRBD2; len: 16; j_gene: TRBJ2-1; CDR3nt: TGCGCCAGCAGCTCAACGACTAGCGGGGCATACAATGAGCAGTTCTTC; CDR3aa: CASSSTTSGAYNEQFF
v_gene: TRBV6-1; abundance: NA; d_gene: NA; len: 12; j_gene: TRBJ1-5; CDR3nt: TGTGCCAGCAGTGAAGTCTTACAGCCCCAGCATTTT; CDR3aa: CASSEVLQPQHF
v_gene: TRBV7-9; abundance: NA; d_gene: NA; len: 17; j_gene: TRBJ2-2; CDR3nt: TGTGCCAGCAGCCCTCGCGATCCCGGGATATACACCGGGGAGCTGTTTTTT; CDR3aa: CASSPRDPGIYTGELFF
v_gene: TRBV2; abundance: NA; d_gene: NA; len: 15; j_gene: TRBJ2-3; CDR3nt: TGTGCCAGCAGCCTACAGGGAACTAGCACAGATACGCAGTATTTT; CDR3aa: CASSLQGTSTDTQYF
v_gene: TRBV4-2; abundance: NA; d_gene: NA; len: 14; j_gene: TRBJ1-5; CDR3nt: TGTGCCAGCAGCCAAGTACAGGGATATCAGCCCCAGCATTTT; CDR3aa: CASSQVQGYQPQHF
v_gene: TRBV19; abundance: NA; d_gene: TRBD1; len: 13; j_gene: TRBJ2-7; CDR3nt: TGTGCCAGTGCCCACAGGGGGGCTTACGAGCAGTACTTC; CDR3aa: CASAHRGAYEQYF
v_gene: TRBV7-8; abundance: NA; d_gene: NA; len: 15; j_gene: TRBJ1-2; CDR3nt: TGTGCCAGCAGCTTGGGGGCCGGGACGGACTATGGCTACACCTTC; CDR3aa: CASSLGAGTDYGYTF
v_gene: TRBV6-5; abundance: NA; d_gene: NA; len: 14; j_gene: TRBJ2-7; CDR3nt: TGTGCCAGCAGCCGAACGGTGGGAGTCTACGAGCAGTACTTC; CDR3aa: CASSRTVGVYEQYF
v_gene: TRBV5-1; abundance: NA; d_gene: TRBD2; len: 16; j_gene: TRBJ2-2; CDR3nt: TGCGCCAGCAGCTCGTCCCTAGCGGGAGTCACCGGGGAGCTGTTTTTT; CDR3aa: CASSSSLAGVTGELFF
v_gene: TRBV7-2; abundance: NA; d_gene: TRBD2; len: 15; j_gene: TRBJ2-1; CDR3nt: TGTGCCAGCAGCCTTCCGGGACTAGCAGGGAATGAGCAGTTCTTC; CDR3aa: CASSLPGLAGNEQFF
v_gene: TRBV20-1; abundance: NA; d_gene: TRBD1; len: 16; j_gene: TRBJ1-1; CDR3nt: TGCAGTGCTAGTCGCCCGGGACAGGGAATTTGGACTGAAGCTTTCTTT; CDR3aa: CSASRPGQGIWTEAFF